This paragraph covers one TCR beta chain sequence. Its matching antigen is unknown. The sample belongs to a study of T cells expressing NK-cell markers. Per germline, CDR1 MNHEY and CDR2 SVGEGT. The CDR3 runs to 12 residues. TCR beta cDNA was generated via 5'RACE template switching incorporating UMIs. From its re-call of the 5' RACE reads, TCRdb lists each CDR3 protein once, without DNA. This sample's table has about 380,000 distinct CDR3 sequences. Findings and limits, study-wide: The study found these clonotypes also leading the CD3+CD56-NKG2C+ fraction in a few donors. NKG2C+ dominant clonotypes from a handful of donors made up about 1.0-8% of CD8+ T cells.

The specimen was blood T cells: a sorted CD56 or NKG2C T cell subset, CD4+ or CD8+ T cells, or bulk PBMC T cells (not recorded which). V is TRBV6-2 or TRBV6-3 and J is TRBJ2-3. The receptor's source is a man aged 18-75 years in good health. CDR3 protein: CASSSTADTQYF.